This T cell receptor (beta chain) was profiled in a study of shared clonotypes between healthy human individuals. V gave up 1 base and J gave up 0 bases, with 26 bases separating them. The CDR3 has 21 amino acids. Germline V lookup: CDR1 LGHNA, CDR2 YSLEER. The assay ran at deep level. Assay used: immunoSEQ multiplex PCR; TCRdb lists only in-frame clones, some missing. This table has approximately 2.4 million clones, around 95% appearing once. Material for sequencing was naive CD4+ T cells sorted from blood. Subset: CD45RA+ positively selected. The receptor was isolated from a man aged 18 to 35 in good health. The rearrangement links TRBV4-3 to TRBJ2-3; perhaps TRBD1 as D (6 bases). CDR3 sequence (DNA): TGCGCCAGCAGCCAAGGCCGTTCGGGACACTCATCAGACTCTAGCACAGATACGCAGTATTTT. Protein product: CASSQGRSGHSSDSSTDTQYF.